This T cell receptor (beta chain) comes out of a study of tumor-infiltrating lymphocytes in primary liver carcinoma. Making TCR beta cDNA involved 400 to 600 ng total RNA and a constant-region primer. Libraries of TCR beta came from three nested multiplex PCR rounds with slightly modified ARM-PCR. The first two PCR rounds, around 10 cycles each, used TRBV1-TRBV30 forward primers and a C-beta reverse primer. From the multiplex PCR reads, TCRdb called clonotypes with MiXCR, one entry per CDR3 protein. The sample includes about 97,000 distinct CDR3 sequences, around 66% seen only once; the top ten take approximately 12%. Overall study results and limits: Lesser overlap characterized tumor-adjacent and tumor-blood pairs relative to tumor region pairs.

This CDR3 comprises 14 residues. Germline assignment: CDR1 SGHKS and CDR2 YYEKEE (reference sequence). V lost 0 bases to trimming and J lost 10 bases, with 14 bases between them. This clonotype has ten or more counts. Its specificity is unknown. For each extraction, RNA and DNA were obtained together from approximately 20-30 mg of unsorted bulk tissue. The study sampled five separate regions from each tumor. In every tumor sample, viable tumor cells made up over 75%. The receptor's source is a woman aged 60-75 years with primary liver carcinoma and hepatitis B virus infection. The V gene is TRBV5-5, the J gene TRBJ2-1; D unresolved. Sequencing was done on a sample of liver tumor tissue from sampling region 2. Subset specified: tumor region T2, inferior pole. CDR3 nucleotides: TGTGCCAGCAGCTTGGAGGGCCTCCGAAGGGAGCAGTTCTTC. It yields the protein CASSLEGLRREQFF.